These T cell receptor beta chains were read from a single sample in a study of T cell clusters in autoimmune cytopenias. Reanalyzing the multiplex PCR reads, TCRdb keeps one entry per CDR3 protein, without DNA. This sample's table has a few thousand distinct CDR3 sequences. These same records also appear under a second study, on T cell repertoires in aging, cancer and after chemotherapy.

The sequencing input was peripheral blood. These receptors originate from a human donor in good health. CDR3s include the opening cysteine and the closing phenylalanine or tryptophan. The size field is filled for only some rows; it gives once, few, many or a size class.

J,size,V,CDR3
TRBJ2-1,medium-sized,TRBV7-9,CASSLSGIRLSYNEQFF
TRBJ1-4,NA,TRBV21-1,CASSKGLGSQTNEKLFF
TRBJ2-1,medium-sized,TRBV6-6,CASSDGGGGGRKNEQFF
TRBJ1-5,medium-sized,TRBV19,CASSYRVTSISNQPQHF
TRBJ1-3,medium-sized,TRBV7-2,CASSPRGISDGGNTIYF
TRBJ1-5,large,TRBV29-1,CSVKGQSDQPQHF
TRBJ2-1,NA,TRBV7-9,CASSQGGEADEQFF
TRBJ1-2,NA,TRBV28,CASSSINPQLGGYTF
TRBJ2-3,medium-sized,TRBV13,CASSLRLSPSTDTQYF
TRBJ1-2,medium-sized,TRBV6-1,CASKLTRGLYGYTF
TRBJ2-2,medium-sized,TRBV5-4,CASSLVRDHTGELFF
TRBJ2-5,medium-sized,TRBV18,CASSPPAGDSQETQYF
TRBJ1-1,medium-sized,TRBV18,CASSEGGATEAFF
TRBJ2-1,large,TRBV19,CASGTWGNEQFF
TRBJ2-7,medium-sized,TRBV6-2/TRBV6-3,CASSPWGQGASGEQYF
TRBJ2-7,medium-sized,TRBV5-5,CASSLVLRQGASEQYF
TRBJ2-1,medium-sized,TRBV6-6,CASSRLKQTPSSGALYNEQFF
TRBJ1-2,NA,TRBV7-3,CASSLDGNYGYTF
TRBJ2-7,medium-sized,TRBV6-2/TRBV6-3,CASSRLRTQDEQYF
TRBJ2-1,medium-sized,TRBV12-3/TRBV12-4,CASSRGTSGNSYNEQFF
TRBJ2-1,medium-sized,TRBV20-1,CSVRLAGAYEQFF
TRBJ1-1,medium-sized,TRBV6-1,CASSEGGGVEAFF
TRBJ2-3,large,TRBV6-2/TRBV6-3,CASSYPGGGTDTQYF
TRBJ1-1,NA,TRBV11-2,CASRMGQGGAGGPEAFF
TRBJ2-1,NA,TRBV5-5,CASSFWDRAISYNEQFF
TRBJ2-1,NA,TRBV9,CASSVAMGGNNEQFF
TRBJ2-2,large,TRBV30,CAWKRVGGTGELFF
TRBJ1-5,medium-sized,TRBV19,CASSKVEINQPQHF
TRBJ2-7,NA,TRBV5-1,CASSDPQGRPYEQYF
TRBJ1-3,large,TRBV19,CASSPRQGLGAGNTIYF
TRBJ2-5,large,TRBV6-1,CASSELAGGPETQYF
TRBJ2-6,large,TRBV6-5,CASSYVREGPGANVLTF
TRBJ1-4,NA,TRBV5-6,CASSFWTGNEKLFF
TRBJ2-3,NA,TRBV11-1,CASSEGTSEMGTDTQYF
TRBJ2-1,NA,TRBV25-1,CASSALTSRNEQFF
TRBJ1-1,NA,TRBV7-9,CASSLEGATGTEAFF